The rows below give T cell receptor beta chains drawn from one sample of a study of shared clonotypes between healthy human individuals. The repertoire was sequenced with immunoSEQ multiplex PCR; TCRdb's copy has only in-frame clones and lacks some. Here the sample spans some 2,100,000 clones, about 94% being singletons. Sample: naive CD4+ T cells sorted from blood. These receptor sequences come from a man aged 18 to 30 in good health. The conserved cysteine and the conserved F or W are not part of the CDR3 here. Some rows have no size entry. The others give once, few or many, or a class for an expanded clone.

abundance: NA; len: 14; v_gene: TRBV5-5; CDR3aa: ASSLGSTGLNTEAF
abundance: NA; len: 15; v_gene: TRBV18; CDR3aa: ASSPTGGQGGRTEAF
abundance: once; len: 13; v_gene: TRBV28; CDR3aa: ASSPTGMVNQPQH
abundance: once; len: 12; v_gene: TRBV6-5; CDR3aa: ASSPPGQGNEQY
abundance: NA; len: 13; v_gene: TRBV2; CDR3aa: ASKDPGQANEKLF
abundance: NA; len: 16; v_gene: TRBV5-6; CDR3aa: ASNPGTGGLFSGNTIY
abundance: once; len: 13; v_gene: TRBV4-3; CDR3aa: ASSPGPGLSTEAF
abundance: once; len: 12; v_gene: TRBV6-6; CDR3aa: ASKWTSDPDTQY
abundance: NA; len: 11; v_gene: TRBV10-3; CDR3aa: AISVGESYGYT
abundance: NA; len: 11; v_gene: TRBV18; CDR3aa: ASSPGSNYGYT
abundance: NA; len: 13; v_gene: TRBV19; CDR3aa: ASSPGTVLNSPLH
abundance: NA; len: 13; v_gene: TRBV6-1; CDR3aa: ASSERSAPTGELF
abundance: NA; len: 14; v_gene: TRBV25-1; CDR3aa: ASSEWEGWGIYGYT
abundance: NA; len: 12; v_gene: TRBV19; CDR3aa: ASSELGQDSPLH
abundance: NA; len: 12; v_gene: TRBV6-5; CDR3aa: ASSRLSSYNEQF
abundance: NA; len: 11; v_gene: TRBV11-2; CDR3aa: ASSFDRVHEQY
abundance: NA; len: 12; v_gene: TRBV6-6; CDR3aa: ASSYSTSWVTQY
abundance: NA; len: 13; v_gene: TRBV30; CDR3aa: AWSVQSLGGQPQH
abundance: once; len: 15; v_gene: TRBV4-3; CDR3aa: ASSQEAQGAGNQPQH
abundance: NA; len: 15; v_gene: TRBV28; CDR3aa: ASSLSLWTNKIEPQH
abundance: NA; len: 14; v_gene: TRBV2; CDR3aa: ASSGGTGGGLETQY
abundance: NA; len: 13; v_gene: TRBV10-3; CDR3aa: AISEVPQRTDTQY
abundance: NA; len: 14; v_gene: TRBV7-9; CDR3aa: ASSSSPGRPENEQY
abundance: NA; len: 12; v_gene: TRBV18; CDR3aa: ASSPRDSHYGYT
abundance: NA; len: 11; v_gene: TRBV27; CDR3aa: ASSRRDRETQY
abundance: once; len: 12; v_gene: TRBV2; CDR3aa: ASSEDRGGTEAF
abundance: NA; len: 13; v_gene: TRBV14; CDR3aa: ASSQTSGGWETQY
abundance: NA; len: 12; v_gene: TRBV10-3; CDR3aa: AISESTAIDEQY
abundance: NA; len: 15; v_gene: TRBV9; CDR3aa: ASTRSRTSTSTDTQY
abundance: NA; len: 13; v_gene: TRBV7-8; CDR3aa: ASSSNQGNRSPLH
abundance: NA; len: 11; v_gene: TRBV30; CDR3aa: AWSLSRGTEAF
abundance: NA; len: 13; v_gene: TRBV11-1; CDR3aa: ASSLAGANYNEQF
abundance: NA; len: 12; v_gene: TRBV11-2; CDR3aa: ASSLGTAGEKLF
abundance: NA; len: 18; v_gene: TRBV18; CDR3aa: ASSPQTGTGGRLYNSPLH
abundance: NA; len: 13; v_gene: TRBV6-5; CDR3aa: ASRRDRKEYEKLF
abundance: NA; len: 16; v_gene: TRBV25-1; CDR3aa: ASSGGEDSLFGANVLT
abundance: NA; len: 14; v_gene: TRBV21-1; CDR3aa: ASSKGKSSLHNEQF
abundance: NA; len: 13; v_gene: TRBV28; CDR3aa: ASSLLVGGNTEAF
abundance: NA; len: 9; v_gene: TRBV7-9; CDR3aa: ASSQDETQY
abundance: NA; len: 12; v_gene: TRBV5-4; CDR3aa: ASSPGTGIYEQY
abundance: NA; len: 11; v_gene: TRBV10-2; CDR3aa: ASSEGGVNIQY
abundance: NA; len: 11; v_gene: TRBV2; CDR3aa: ASSEAQSSPLH
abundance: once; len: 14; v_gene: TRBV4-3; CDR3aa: ASSQSMGRGTDTQY
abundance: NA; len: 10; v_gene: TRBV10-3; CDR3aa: AIKAGDYEQY
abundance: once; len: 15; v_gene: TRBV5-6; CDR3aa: ASSSDIVFSGANVLT
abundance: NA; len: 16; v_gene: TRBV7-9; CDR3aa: ASSLGWGQGTTNEKLF
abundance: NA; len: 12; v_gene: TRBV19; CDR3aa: ASTGAKTYNEQF
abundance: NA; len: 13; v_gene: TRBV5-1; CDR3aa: ASSLQGEGSQPQH